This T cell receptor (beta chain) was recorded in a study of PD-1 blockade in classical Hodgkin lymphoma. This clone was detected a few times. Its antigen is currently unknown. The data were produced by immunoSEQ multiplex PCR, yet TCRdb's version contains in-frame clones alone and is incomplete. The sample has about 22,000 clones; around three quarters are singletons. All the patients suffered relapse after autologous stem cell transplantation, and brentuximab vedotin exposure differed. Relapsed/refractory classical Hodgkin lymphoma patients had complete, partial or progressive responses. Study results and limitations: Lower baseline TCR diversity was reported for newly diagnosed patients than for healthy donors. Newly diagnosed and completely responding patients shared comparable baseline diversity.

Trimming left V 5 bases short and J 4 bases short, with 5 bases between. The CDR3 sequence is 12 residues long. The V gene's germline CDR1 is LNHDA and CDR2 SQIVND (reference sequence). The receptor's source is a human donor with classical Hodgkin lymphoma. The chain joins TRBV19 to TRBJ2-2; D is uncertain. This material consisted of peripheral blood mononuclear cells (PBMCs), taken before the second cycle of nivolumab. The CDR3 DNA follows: TGTGCCAGTAGTGCCACCACCGGGGAGCTGTTTTTT. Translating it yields CASSATTGELFF.